These 28 T cell receptor beta chains were sequenced from one sample in a study of regulatory T cells in long-lasting Graves disease. Time point in this sample: persistent/refractory GD, antithyroid drugs over 5 years with positive TRAb. Scientists built the TCR library using RNA that was extracted from PBMCs. Arm-PCR of CDR3 regions and iRepertoire HTBI primers were the basis on which TCR beta libraries were built. TCRdb re-derived calls from the multiplex PCR reads in MiXCR, one entry per CDR3 protein. The repertoire has 700,000 or so distinct CDR3 sequences, 25% to 35% of them found once; the top ten carry roughly 40%. The sequences come from peripheral blood mononuclear cells (PBMCs), collected when the disease was refractory, from a patient treated with antithyroid drugs. The receptors stem from a female donor with Graves disease.

This clonotype has just a few counts. This CDR3 is CASTLTGGAGGYGYTF. The CDR3 region has the DNA TGTGCCAGCACCCTAACCGGGGGGGCTGGAGGCTATGGCTACACCTTC. J is TRBJ1-2 and V is TRBV12-3 or TRBV12-4; weak D call: TRBD1 (6 bases). Trimming pared 7 bases from V and 4 bases from J, leaving 22 bases between. This CDR3 has 16 amino acids.

A few counts support this clonotype. The chain uses TRBV28 and TRBJ1-6, with a tentative D call TRBD1 (5 bases). Trimming took 1 base from V and 14 from J, leaving 18 bases between them. The CDR3 contains 15 residues. CDR1 and CDR2 from the germline V gene are MDHEN and SYDVKM. The CDR3 region has the DNA TGTGCCAGCAGTTTATCGGGGGGGGGATTGGCCTCCCTCCACTTT. It yields the protein CASSLSGGGLASLHF.

The rearrangement links TRBV11-2 to TRBJ1-1; no clear D gene. The V and J ends lost 5 bases and 4 bases respectively, with 14 bases between them. Germline CDR1 reads SGHAT; CDR2 reads FQNNGV. The CDR3 totals 14 residues. The CDR3: CASSPSLPGTEAFF. The CDR3 nucleotides are TGTGCCAGCAGCCCAAGTTTACCCGGCACTGAAGCTTTCTTT.

The chain recombines TRBV7-2 with TRBJ1-1; D unclear. The CDR3 loop spans 13 amino acids. Trimming removed 5 bases at V and 6 bases at J, with 13 bases between. Germline V gene lookup returns CDR1 SGHTA and CDR2 FQGNSA. CDR3 loop: CASSRWNPAEAFF. As DNA, the CDR3 is TGTGCCAGCAGCCGCTGGAATCCCGCTGAAGCTTTCTTT.

The rearrangement uses TRBV7-9 and TRBJ2-7; the D call may be TRBD1 or TRBD2 (5 bases each). V gave up 4 bases and J gave up 0 bases, with 13 bases separating them. The CDR3 runs to 15 residues. The germline CDR1 and CDR2 sequences are SEHNR and FQNEAQ (reference sequence). As DNA, the CDR3 is TGTGCCAGCAGCTCCCCACGGGGCTACTCCTACGAGCAGTACTTC. Amino acid sequence: CASSSPRGYSYEQYF.

This chain connects TRBV6-9 to TRBJ1-2, with a tentative D call TRBD1 (5 bases). The germline V gene encodes CDR1 MNHGY and CDR2 SVAAGI. Trimming took off 3 bases at V and 8 bases at J, with 22 bases between the two ends. The CDR3 spans 16 residues. In DNA form, the CDR3 reads TGTGCCAGCAGTTACATTTCGGGCAGGGTCTTCCTAGGCTACACCTTC. This translates into CASSYISGRVFLGYTF.

For the CDR3, the DNA is TGTGCCAGCAGCGCCGGGAGTGAATACGAGCAGTACTTC. Encoded protein: CASSAGSEYEQYF. V gene TRBV7-9 combines with J gene TRBJ2-7; tentative D call: TRBD2 (6 bases). V gave up 5 bases and J gave up 4 bases, with 12 bases separating them. The germline CDR1 and CDR2 sequences are SEHNR and FQNEAQ (reference sequence). CDR3 length: 13 amino acids.

The V and J genes are TRBV28 and TRBJ2-3; D ambiguous. V dropped 7 bases and J dropped 2 bases, with 19 bases sitting between them. The CDR3 runs to 16 residues. Germline V gene data show CDR1 as MDHEN and CDR2 as SYDVKM. CDR3 sequence reads: CASTLKVTQITDTQYF. CDR3 nucleotides: TGTGCCAGCACCTTGAAGGTGACACAAATCACAGATACGCAGTATTTT. The whole variable domain, filled in from reference TRBV28 and TRBJ2-3, reads DVKVTQSSRYLVKRTGEKVFLECVQDMDHENMFWYRQDPGLGLRLIYFSYDVKMKEKGDIPEGYSVSREKKERFSLILESASTNQTSMYLCASTLKVTQITDTQYFGPGTRLTVL.

CDR3 DNA sequence: TGCGCCAGCAGCTTCCTGGCAGGGGGACTAGCGGGAACGAACACCGGGGAGCTGTTTTTT. It codes for CASSFLAGGLAGTNTGELFF. This chain links TRBV5-1 with TRBJ2-2; 13 nucleotides line up with TRBD2. CDR3 size: 20 residues. Losses at the gene ends were 2 bases for V and 0 bases for J; bases not matched to a gene: 10. CDR1 SGHRS and CDR2 YFSETQ come from the germline V gene.

This clonotype occurred a few times. The rearrangement uses TRBV7-9 and TRBJ1-1, with D unresolved. The V gene lost 0 bases and the J gene lost 0 bases, with 8 bases spanning the gap. This CDR3 spans 15 amino acids. CDR1 is SEHNR, CDR2 FQNEAQ, per germline (reference sequence). CDR3 DNA: TGTGCCAGCAGCTTAGCCACACCCGTGAACACTGAAGCTTTCTTT. It encodes CASSLATPVNTEAFF.

This clonotype was seen a handful of times. The V gene is TRBV11-2, the J gene TRBJ1-1; weak D call: TRBD1 (5 bases). The CDR3 loop spans 16 amino acids. In germline, CDR1 is SGHAT, CDR2 FQNNGV. Trimming removed 8 bases from V and 1 base from J, with 20 bases in between. This CDR3 is CASPPREGPPNTEAFF. The CDR3 coding sequence is TGTGCCAGCCCCCCGAGGGAGGGACCGCCGAACACTGAAGCTTTCTTT.

This clonotype was seen many times. The DNA of the CDR3 is TGTGCCAGCAGCAAGAACACCGGGGAGCTGTTTTTT. It translates to CASSKNTGELFF. This chain joins TRBV18 and TRBJ2-2; D is unclear. There are 12 residues in the CDR3. Trimming pared 8 bases from V and 1 base from J, leaving 5 bases between. CDR1 KGHSH and CDR2 LQKENI come from the germline V gene.

This clonotype was counted many times. The chain joins TRBV2 to TRBJ1-2, with no clear D. The CDR3 has 12 residues. The V gene's germline CDR1 is SNHLY and CDR2 FYNNEI. V was pared by 4 bases and J by 3 bases, with 6 bases between. This CDR3 is CASSGEDYGYTF. In DNA, the CDR3 is TGTGCCAGCAGTGGAGAAGACTATGGCTACACCTTC.

This clonotype occurred a few times. The chain uses TRBV29-1 and TRBJ1-6, with 10 bases fitting TRBD1. Germline loops: CDR1 SQVTM, CDR2 ANQGSEA. The CDR3 loop spans 14 amino acids. The V gene end was trimmed by 3 bases and the J gene end by 10 bases; junction bases not matched to a gene: 6. The CDR3 DNA follows: TGCAGCGTTGAGGGACAGGGGCCGGGATCACCCCTCCACTTT. Translation gives CSVEGQGPGSPLHF.

There are many counts of this clonotype. V is TRBV12-3 or TRBV12-4 and J is TRBJ1-4, with a weak D call TRBD1 (6 bases). This CDR3 has 13 residues. V dropped 2 bases and J dropped 8 bases, with 9 bases sitting between them. The CDR3: CASSLRGREKLFF. CDR3 nucleotide sequence: TGTGCCAGCAGTTTACGGGGGCGAGAAAAACTGTTTTTT.

This clonotype was found once. The gene calls are TRBV20-1 and TRBJ2-3, with 12 bases that match TRBD2. The V gene's germline CDR1 is DFQATT and CDR2 SNEGSKA (reference sequence). The junction had 2 bases not matched to a gene; V was cut back by 3 bases and J by 1 base. The CDR3 totals 15 residues. In DNA form, the CDR3 reads TGCAGTGCTAGTGGGACTAGCGGGCGCACAGATACGCAGTATTTT. Amino acid sequence: CSASGTSGRTDTQYF.

This clonotype was detected only a few times. The chain has TRBV7-2 and TRBJ2-4, with D perhaps matching TRBD1 (6 bases). Germline-derived CDR1 and CDR2 are SGHTA and FQGNSA. Trimming pared 8 bases from V and 9 bases from J, leaving 23 bases between. This CDR3 region has 15 residues. The CDR3 protein is CASGQHAVQGSIQYF. CDR3 in DNA: TGTGCCAGCGGTCAACACGCAGTGCAGGGGTCCATTCAGTACTTC.

This clonotype has more than one count but fewer than ten. The chain couples TRBV20-1 to TRBJ1-1, with D possibly being TRBD1 (5 bases). V gave up 3 bases and J gave up 1 base, with 9 bases separating them. The germline V gene has CDR1 DFQATT and CDR2 SNEGSKA (reference sequence). This CDR3 has 13 amino acids. CDR3 nucleotides: TGCAGTGCTAGGCCAACAGGGAACACTGAAGCTTTCTTT. It translates to CSARPTGNTEAFF.

The chain uses TRBV28 and TRBJ2-7; 8 bases agree with TRBD2. J gave up 0 bases and V 8 bases, and 9 bases lay outside the gene matches. Germline V gene lookup returns CDR1 MDHEN and CDR2 SYDVKM. This CDR3 comprises 15 residues. Here the CDR3 reads CASHPHGRASYEQYF. CDR3 DNA: TGTGCCAGCCACCCCCACGGGAGGGCCTCCTACGAGCAGTACTTC.

The chain has TRBV7-9 and TRBJ2-7; 16 bases fit TRBD2. The CDR3 loop spans 18 amino acids. J gave up 4 bases and V 1 base, and 7 bases lay outside the gene matches. Germline loops: CDR1 SEHNR, CDR2 FQNEAQ (reference sequence). The DNA of the CDR3 is TGTGCCAGCAGCTTAGAGGGGACTAGCGGGAGGGTCTGGTACGAGCAGTACTTC. This gives the protein CASSLEGTSGRVWYEQYF.

A remark on this clonotype: It may be a read error: a sequence one base away is much more abundant. V is TRBV28 and J is TRBJ1-1; TRBD1 matches at 7 bases. Looked up from germline, CDR1 is MDHEN and CDR2 is SYDVKM. V lost 8 bases and J lost 5; bases outside the gene matches: 11. The CDR3 sequence is 14 residues long. The CDR3 coding sequence is TGTGCCAGCCGCTTGAAACAGGGGACGACTGAAGCTTTCTTT. Amino acids: CASRLKQGTTEAFF.

This clonotype has only a few counts. The J gene is TRBJ2-1, the V gene TRBV12-3 or TRBV12-4, with 10 bases identical to TRBD2. CDR3 length: 17 amino acids. The V gene end was trimmed by 3 bases and the J gene end by 5 bases; junction bases not matched to a gene: 10. The CDR3 sequence: CASSFMASGRKDNEQFF. DNA of the CDR3: TGTGCCAGCAGTTTTATGGCTAGCGGGAGAAAGGACAATGAGCAGTTCTTC.

This clonotype was detected many times. The V and J genes are TRBV7-3 and TRBJ2-2, with TRBD2 matching over 8 bases. Per the germline V gene, CDR1 is SGHTA and CDR2 is FQGTGA. The V and J ends lost 8 bases and 0 bases, in that order; junction bases with no gene match: 2. The CDR3 is 14 residues long. The CDR3 protein is CASGAGANTGELFF. DNA of the CDR3: TGTGCCAGCGGAGCGGGAGCGAACACCGGGGAGCTGTTTTTT.

This clonotype was detected a few times. The chain is built from TRBV29-1 and TRBJ1-2; D ambiguous. The CDR3 extends over 15 amino acids. The V and J ends lost 5 bases and 4 bases respectively, with 20 bases between them. Germline V gene sequence: CDR1 SQVTM, CDR2 ANQGSEA. The CDR3 protein is CSVHHSGVGGYGYTF. In DNA, the CDR3 is TGCAGCGTTCACCATTCCGGGGTGGGCGGCTATGGCTACACCTTC.

This clonotype has a handful of counts. V and J are TRBV5-1 and TRBJ2-2, with D unresolved. The CDR3 is made up of 13 amino acids. The V end was cut by 2 bases, the J end by 5 bases, with 7 bases between. The germline gives CDR1 SGHRS, CDR2 YFSETQ. The CDR3 DNA sequence: TGCGCCAGCAGCTTACTGCCTACCGGGGAGCTGTTTTTT. Amino acid sequence: CASSLLPTGELFF.

Worth noting for this clonotype: This clone may be a read error of a much larger clone one base away. The rearrangement uses TRBV2 and TRBJ2-7; no clear D gene. This CDR3 contains 15 residues. Germline V gives CDR1 SNHLY, CDR2 FYNNEI. The CDR3: CASSEAGQSSYEQHF. The DNA for the CDR3 is TGTGCCAGCAGTGAAGCGGGCCAGAGCTCCTACGAGCAGCACTTC.

A few counts support this clonotype. This chain joins TRBV6-1 and TRBJ1-4; 9 nucleotides align to TRBD1. After removal of 5 bases from V and 1 base from J, the junction contained 5 bases not matched to a gene. Germline values: CDR1 MNHNS, CDR2 SASEGT. CDR3 length: 16 residues. The CDR3 protein is CASSPGQGVTNEKLFF. In DNA form, the CDR3 reads TGTGCCAGCAGTCCGGGACAGGGAGTAACTAATGAAAAACTGTTTTTT.

This clonotype was picked up many times. The chain links TRBV11-2 to TRBJ2-2; no firm D call. Germline assignment: CDR1 SGHAT and CDR2 FQNNGV. V was shortened by 8 bases and J by 7 bases, with 14 bases between the two germline ends. The CDR3 extends over 13 amino acids. CDR3 loop: CASSLTDRGELFF. Here the CDR3 DNA reads TGTGCCAGCTCTCTTACGGATCGCGGGGAGCTGTTTTTT. The full variable domain, its missing parts supplied by reference TRBV11-2 and TRBJ2-2, is EAGVAQSPRYKIIEKRQSVAFWCNPISGHATLYWYQQILGQGPKLLIQFQNNGVVDDSQLPKDRFSAERLKGVDSTLKIQPAKLEDSAVYLCASSLTDRGELFFGEGSRLTVL.